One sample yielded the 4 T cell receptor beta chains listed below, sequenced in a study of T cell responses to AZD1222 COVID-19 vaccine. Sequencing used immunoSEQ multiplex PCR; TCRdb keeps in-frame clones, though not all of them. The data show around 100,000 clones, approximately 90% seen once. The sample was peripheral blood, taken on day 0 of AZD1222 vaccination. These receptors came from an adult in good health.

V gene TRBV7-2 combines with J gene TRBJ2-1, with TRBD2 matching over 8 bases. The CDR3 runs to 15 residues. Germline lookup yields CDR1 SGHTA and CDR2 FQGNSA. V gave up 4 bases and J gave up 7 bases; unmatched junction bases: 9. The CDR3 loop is CASSSGLAWANEQFF. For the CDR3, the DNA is TGTGCCAGCAGCTCAGGACTAGCTTGGGCGAATGAGCAGTTCTTC.

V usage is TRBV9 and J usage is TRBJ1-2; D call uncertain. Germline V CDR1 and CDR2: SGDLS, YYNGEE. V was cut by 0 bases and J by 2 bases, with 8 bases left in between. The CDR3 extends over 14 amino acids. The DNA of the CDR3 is TGTGCCAGCAGCGTAGGGTATACAAACTATGGCTACACCTTC. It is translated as CASSVGYTNYGYTF.

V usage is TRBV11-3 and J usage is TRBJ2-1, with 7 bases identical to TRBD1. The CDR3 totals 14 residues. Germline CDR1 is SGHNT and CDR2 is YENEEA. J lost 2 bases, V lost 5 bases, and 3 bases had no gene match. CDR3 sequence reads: CASSPGQAYNEQFF. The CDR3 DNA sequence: TGTGCCAGCAGCCCCGGACAGGCCTACAATGAGCAGTTCTTC.

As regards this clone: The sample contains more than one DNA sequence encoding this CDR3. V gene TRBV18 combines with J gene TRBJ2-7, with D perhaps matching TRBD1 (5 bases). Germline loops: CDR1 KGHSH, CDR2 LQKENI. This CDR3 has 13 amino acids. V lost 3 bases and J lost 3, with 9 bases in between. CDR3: CASSPGHSYEQYF. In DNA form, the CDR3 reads TGTGCCAGCTCACCTGGACACAGCTACGAGCAGTACTTC.